The 7 T cell receptor beta chains reported below all come from one sample, sequenced in a study of CD8+ T cells in alopecia areata. Regarding treatment: oral pan-JAK inhibitor, 5-10 mg twice daily. The authors extracted RNA and reverse transcribed it into cDNA as the sequencing template. Measured with immunoSEQ multiplex PCR; TCRdb has only the in-frame clones, and not every one. The sample lists roughly 180,000 clones; 50% to 60% were seen once. The sequences come from CD4+ T cells sorted from blood, collected at week 4, from a patient treated with tofacitinib. The receptors come from a human donor with alopecia areata.

This clone occurred many times. J is TRBJ2-1 and V is TRBV7-2, with TRBD1 identical over 7 bases. Trimming removed 3 bases from V and 4 bases from J; junction bases left unmatched: 6. CDR3 length equals 15 residues. Germline V CDR1 and CDR2: SGHTA, FQGNSA. The CDR3 bases are TGTGCCAGCAGCTTGAACCGGGACAGTTACAATGAGCAGTTCTTC. Its translation: CASSLNRDSYNEQFF.

A remark on this clone: One end of the junction fails to match germline, which may point to a read error. This sequence joins TRBV7-7 and TRBJ2-5, with a possible D match to TRBD2 (6 bases). Germline V gene data show CDR1 as SSHAT and CDR2 as FNYEAQ (reference sequence). This CDR3 has 13 residues. The CDR3, as DNA: TGTGCTAGCAGCTTAATCGGGGGAGAGACCCAGTACTTC. Translated, it gives CASSLIGGETQYF.

The chain carries TRBV5-1 and TRBJ2-5; perhaps TRBD2 as D (5 bases). CDR3 length: 16 amino acids. From germline, CDR1 is SGHRS and CDR2 YFSETQ. The V end lost 0 bases, the J end lost 6 bases, and 18 bases lay between the germline ends. CDR3 protein: CASSLGLLEGSKTQYF. CDR3 sequence (DNA): TGCGCCAGCAGCTTGGGGTTGCTGGAAGGGAGCAAGACCCAGTACTTC.

This clone was found a few times. The rearrangement uses TRBV10-3 and TRBJ2-7; 7 nucleotides align to TRBD1. V shed 5 bases and J 0 bases; nucleotides not matched to a gene: 4. Germline assignment: CDR1 ENHRY and CDR2 SYGVKD. This CDR3 is built from 14 residues. The CDR3: CAISSTGSSYEQYF. CDR3 bases: TGTGCCATCAGTTCGACAGGGAGCTCCTACGAGCAGTACTTC.

The chain couples TRBV7-9 to TRBJ1-2; 7 nucleotides match TRBD1. Per germline, CDR1 SEHNR and CDR2 FQNEAQ (reference sequence). The V and J ends lost 4 bases and 8 bases, in that order; junction bases with no gene match: 7. The CDR3 contains 13 residues. CDR3 residues: CASSSDRVKGYTF. The CDR3 nucleotides are TGTGCCAGCAGCTCTGACAGGGTGAAGGGCTACACCTTC.

This clone was seen a single time. V is TRBV2 and J is TRBJ1-5; TRBD1 matches at 8 bases. Germline-derived CDR1 and CDR2 are SNHLY and FYNNEI. This CDR3 has 13 residues. The junction had 3 bases not matched to a gene; V was cut back by 7 bases and J by 4 bases. The CDR3 DNA follows: TGTGCCAGCACGCGACAGGGGAATCAGCCCCAGCATTTT. Translation gives CASTRQGNQPQHF.

In DNA form, the CDR3 reads TGCGCCAGCAGCTTAGCTTGGGCCGCCTCCGAAAATCCGGATCAGACCTTC. Its translation is CASSLAWAASENPDQTF. This chain links TRBV5-1 with TRBJ1-2; D remains unclear. The germline V gene has CDR1 SGHRS and CDR2 YFSETQ. V was clipped by 2 bases and J by 14 bases, with 31 bases between them. This CDR3 comprises 17 residues. Variable domain in full (rest from reference TRBV5-1 and TRBJ1-2): KAGVTQTPRYLIKTRGQQVTLSCSPISGHRSVSWYQQTPGQGLQFLFEYFSETQRNKGNFPGRFSGRQFSNSRSEMNVSTLELGDSALYLCASSLAWAASENPDQTFGSGTRLTVV.